These T cell receptor beta chains were read from a single sample in a study of cytotoxic CD8 clonotypes in ibrutinib-treated CLL. Clones were sequenced by immunoSEQ multiplex PCR, and TCRdb holds only the in-frame ones, with some missing. The sample holds 150,000 to 200,000 clones; 81% are singletons and the top ten take about 1.9%. The specimen comprised PBMCs, sampled after 12 months of ibrutinib treatment. The receptors come from a human donor with chronic lymphocytic leukemia. Both conserved end residues are part of each CDR3. D genes are given only for firm matches. Size values are once, few and many counts, or a class for expanded clones, and some rows have none.

>TRBJ1-2|.|TRBV4-2|.
CASSQDWEGLDYGYTF
TGTGCCAGCAGCCAAGATTGGGAGGGGCTCGACTATGGCTACACCTTC
>TRBJ1-4|.|TRBV6-1|.
CASLENGGADKLFF
TGTGCCAGCCTTGAGAATGGGGGGGCCGATAAACTGTTTTTT
>TRBJ2-3|.|TRBV7-7|.
CASSARGGATDTQYF
TGTGCCAGCAGCGCCAGAGGGGGGGCAACAGATACGCAGTATTTT
>TRBJ2-1|.|TRBV11-2|TRBD2
CASSLATSGYAYNEQFF
TGTGCCAGCAGCTTAGCGACTAGCGGGTACGCCTACAATGAGCAGTTCTTC
>TRBJ1-5|.|TRBV28|.
CASSSYKDSNQPQHF
TGTGCCAGCAGTTCGTACAAAGATAGCAATCAGCCCCAGCATTTT
>TRBJ1-5|.|TRBV5-5|.
CASSLNPVGGQPQHF
TGTGCCAGCAGCTTAAACCCGGTAGGAGGCCAGCCCCAGCATTTT
>TRBJ1-3|once|TRBV10-3|.
CAISESGWQLSGNTIYF
TGTGCCATCAGTGAGTCGGGCTGGCAGCTCTCTGGAAACACCATATATTTT
>TRBJ2-3|.|TRBV5-1|TRBD2
CASSNKAGVGTDTQYF
TGCGCCAGCAGCAACAAAGCGGGAGTTGGCACAGATACGCAGTATTTT
>TRBJ2-2|once|TRBV18|.
CASSPPTRRPGELFF
TGTGCCAGCTCACCGCCGACTAGGCGGCCCGGGGAGCTGTTTTTT
>TRBJ2-1|.|TRBV7-3|.
CASSPRVGPFSSYNEQFF
TGTGCCAGCAGTCCCCGGGTGGGGCCATTTAGCTCCTACAATGAGCAGTTCTTC
>TRBJ1-5|.|TRBV19|.
CASSIAGRGNQPQHF
TGTGCCAGTAGTATAGCAGGCAGGGGCAATCAGCCCCAGCATTTT
>TRBJ1-3|once|TRBV5-4|TRBD1
CASRTQGLNSGNTIYF
TGTGCCAGCAGAACACAGGGGCTTAACTCTGGAAACACCATATATTTT
>TRBJ1-2|.|TRBV7-2|.
CASSLDKAGGYTF
TGTGCCAGCAGCTTGGACAAAGCGGGAGGCTACACCTTC
>TRBJ2-5|.|TRBV5-8|TRBD1
CASSLDGQAQYF
TGTGCCAGCAGCCTCGACGGACAGGCCCAGTACTTC
>TRBJ2-7|.|TRBV28|TRBD1
CASSPPGQLTYEQYF
TGTGCCAGCAGTCCACCGGGACAGTTAACCTACGAGCAGTACTTC
>TRBJ2-3|.|TRBV5-4|TRBD2
CASSFGTSGGDTQYF
TGTGCCAGCAGCTTCGGGACTAGCGGGGGAGATACGCAGTATTTT
>TRBJ2-7|.|TRBV14|TRBD1
CASSSRHGQGRGGEQYF
TGTGCCAGCAGCTCCAGACATGGACAGGGGCGCGGGGGCGAGCAGTACTTC
>TRBJ2-7|.|TRBV27|.
CASSLAVQNSYEQYF
TGTGCCAGCAGTTTAGCGGTCCAGAACTCCTACGAGCAGTACTTC
>TRBJ2-7|.|TRBV5-1|.
CASSLVLGGNDEQYF
TGCGCCAGCAGCTTGGTGCTGGGAGGCAACGACGAGCAGTACTTC
>TRBJ2-1|.|TRBV9|.
CASSPLSSDEQFF
TGTGCCAGCAGCCCCCTTTCTAGCGATGAGCAGTTCTTC
>TRBJ1-4|.|TRBV27|.
CASWGGAANEKLFF
TGTGCCAGCTGGGGGGGGGCAGCTAATGAAAAACTGTTTTTT
>TRBJ1-2|.|TRBV6-6|TRBD1
CASEDRGYYGYTF
TGTGCCAGCGAGGACAGGGGATACTATGGCTACACCTTC
>TRBJ2-1|once|TRBV28|TRBD1
CASSSRDRGNNEQFF
TGTGCCAGCAGTTCGCGGGACAGGGGAAACAATGAGCAGTTCTTC
>TRBJ2-5|.|TRBV30|TRBD1
CACDRGLQETQYF
TGTGCCTGCGACAGGGGGCTTCAAGAGACCCAGTACTTC
>TRBJ2-6|.|TRBV5-4|.
CASSPSGGANVLTF
TGTGCCAGCAGCCCGAGCGGGGGGGCCAACGTCCTGACTTTC
>TRBJ2-5|.|TRBV5-1|.
CASSGQETQYF
TGCGCCAGCAGCGGGCAAGAGACCCAGTACTTC
>TRBJ1-6|.|TRBV9|.
CASSVAGSGGASGILHF
TGTGCCAGCAGCGTAGCGGGGAGTGGGGGGGCTTCCGGAATCCTCCACTTT
>TRBJ2-7|.|TRBV27|.
CASRDMDSTYEQYF
TGTGCCAGCAGAGATATGGACTCCACCTACGAGCAGTACTTC
>TRBJ1-2|.|TRBV6-6|.
CASSFGGNYGYTF
TGTGCCAGCAGTTTTGGGGGTAACTATGGCTACACCTTC
>TRBJ2-1|few|TRBV2|TRBD2
CASSAGREAGVPQFF
TGTGCCAGCAGTGCGGGTCGAGAAGCGGGAGTGCCGCAGTTCTTC
>TRBJ2-3|few|TRBV29-1|TRBD2
CSAEGGRAGTDTQYF
TGCAGCGCCGAGGGCGGGAGGGCCGGCACAGATACGCAGTATTTT
>TRBJ2-1|.|TRBV7-9|TRBD2
CASSLGSGSYNEQFF
TGTGCCAGCAGCTTAGGCAGCGGGAGTTACAATGAGCAGTTCTTC
>TRBJ2-3|.|TRBV2|.
CASSTGSFTDTQYF
TGTGCCAGCAGTACCGGGAGCTTCACAGATACGCAGTATTTT
>TRBJ2-7|once|TRBV9|.
CASSASSTYEQYF
TGTGCCAGCAGCGCCAGCAGCACCTACGAGCAGTACTTC
>TRBJ1-4|.|TRBV5-4|.
CASSPTGSGNEKLFF
TGTGCCAGCAGCCCAACAGGGAGCGGTAATGAAAAACTGTTTTTT
>TRBJ1-3|.|TRBV6-5|TRBD1
CASSYSPGGSGNTIYF
TGTGCCAGCAGTTACTCCCCAGGGGGCTCTGGAAACACCATATATTTT
>TRBJ2-2|.|TRBV4-3|.
CASSQDRSGELFF
TGCGCCAGCAGCCAAGACAGGTCCGGGGAGCTGTTTTTT
>TRBJ2-4|.|TRBV10-3|.
CAISESEVTGNKNIQYF
TGTGCCATCAGTGAGTCGGAGGTCACAGGAAACAAAAACATTCAGTACTTC
>TRBJ2-1|once|TRBV19|.
CASSIGGSEQFF
TGTGCCAGTAGTATTGGGGGGAGTGAGCAGTTCTTC
>TRBJ1-6|.|TRBV15|TRBD1
CATSRDRDSLRVGSPLHF
TGTGCCACCAGCAGAGATCGGGACAGTCTTCGGGTGGGTTCACCCCTCCACTTT
>TRBJ2-5|.|TRBV5-1|.
CASSFQGDSAETQYF
TGCGCCAGCAGCTTTCAAGGGGATTCCGCAGAGACCCAGTACTTC
>TRBJ2-5|.|TRBV5-1|.
CASSFRDARQETQYF
TGCGCCAGCAGCTTTAGGGACGCAAGACAAGAGACCCAGTACTTC
>TRBJ2-1|.|TRBV7-6|TRBD2
CASSPGLAALSSYNEQFF
TGTGCCAGCAGCCCGGGACTAGCGGCCCTGAGCTCCTACAATGAGCAGTTCTTC
>TRBJ2-7|few|TRBV9|.
CASSQTEDYEQYF
TGTGCCAGCAGCCAGACTGAAGACTACGAGCAGTACTTC
>TRBJ1-5|.|TRBV5-1|TRBD1
CVSSLGGTGPYQPQHF
TGCGTCAGCAGCTTGGGCGGGACAGGGCCGTATCAGCCCCAGCATTTT